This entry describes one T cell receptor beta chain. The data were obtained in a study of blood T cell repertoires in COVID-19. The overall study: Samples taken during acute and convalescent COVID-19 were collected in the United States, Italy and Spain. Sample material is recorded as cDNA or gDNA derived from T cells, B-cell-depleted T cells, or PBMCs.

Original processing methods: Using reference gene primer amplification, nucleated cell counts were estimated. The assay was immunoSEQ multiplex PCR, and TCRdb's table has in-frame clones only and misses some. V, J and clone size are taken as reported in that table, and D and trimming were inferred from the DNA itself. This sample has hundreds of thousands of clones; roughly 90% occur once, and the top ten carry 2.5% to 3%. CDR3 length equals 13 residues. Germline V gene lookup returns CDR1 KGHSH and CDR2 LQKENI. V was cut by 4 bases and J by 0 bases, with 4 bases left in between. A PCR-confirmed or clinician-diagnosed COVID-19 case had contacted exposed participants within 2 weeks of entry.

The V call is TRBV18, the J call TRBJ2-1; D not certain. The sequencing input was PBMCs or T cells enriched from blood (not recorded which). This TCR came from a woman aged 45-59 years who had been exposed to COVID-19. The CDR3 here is CASSLGSYNEQFF. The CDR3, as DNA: TGTGCCAGCTCACTCGGCTCCTACAATGAGCAGTTCTTC.